The rows below give T cell receptor beta chains drawn from one sample of a study of neoadjuvant anti-PD-1 for oral cavity cancer. The data were produced by immunoSEQ multiplex PCR, yet TCRdb's version contains in-frame clones alone and is incomplete. Of about 14,000 clones listed, approximately 70% are singletons. The material sequenced was PBMCs, taken before nivolumab (anti-PD-1) treatment. The receptors here all came from a person aged 40 to 85 with oral cavity squamous cell carcinoma. The conserved cysteine and the conserved F or W are not part of the CDR3 here. Some rows have no size entry. The others give once, few or many, or a class for an expanded clone.

clone_size: -; v_call: TRBV2; j_call: TRBJ1-5; cdr3_aa: ASSPGHPFNQPQH
clone_size: -; v_call: TRBV10-2; j_call: TRBJ2-6; cdr3_aa: ASSYTGVSGANVLT
clone_size: few; v_call: TRBV7-9; j_call: TRBJ1-1; cdr3_aa: ASSFPADRPSNTEAF
clone_size: -; v_call: TRBV7-9; j_call: TRBJ2-2; cdr3_aa: ASTRRGSTGELF
clone_size: -; v_call: TRBV7-8; j_call: TRBJ1-2; cdr3_aa: ASSLEGNIYGYT
clone_size: -; v_call: TRBV29-1; j_call: TRBJ2-3; cdr3_aa: SVLAGGGDTQY
clone_size: -; v_call: TRBV6-5; j_call: TRBJ2-7; cdr3_aa: ASSYRRQGAGEQY
clone_size: -; v_call: TRBV18; j_call: TRBJ1-6; cdr3_aa: ASSPTGFNSPLH
clone_size: few; v_call: TRBV7-3; j_call: TRBJ1-2; cdr3_aa: ASSTTGRGGYT
clone_size: -; v_call: TRBV5-1; j_call: TRBJ1-2; cdr3_aa: ASSDRAKDGYT
clone_size: -; v_call: TRBV6-1; j_call: TRBJ2-2; cdr3_aa: ASSEGLAGSGELF
clone_size: -; v_call: TRBV20-1; j_call: TRBJ2-7; cdr3_aa: SGLYSYEQY
clone_size: -; v_call: TRBV30; j_call: TRBJ1-2; cdr3_aa: AWSPQGVGYT
clone_size: -; v_call: TRBV4-1; j_call: TRBJ1-2; cdr3_aa: ASSQEEGRGNYGYT
clone_size: -; v_call: TRBV2; j_call: TRBJ1-5; cdr3_aa: ASRGTGGSNQPQH
clone_size: -; v_call: TRBV6-4; j_call: TRBJ2-1; cdr3_aa: ASSDERYNEQF
clone_size: -; v_call: TRBV5-8; j_call: TRBJ2-5; cdr3_aa: ASSLWSRPQETQY